These 20 T cell receptor beta chains originate from one sample sequenced in a study of Ad26.COV2.S vaccination and SARS-CoV-2 variants. Regarding treatment: roughly 19 received Ad26.COV2.S at low or high dose, single or two shots; 5 received placebo; per-sample allocation not given. Sample collection was performed on day 63 after the first vaccine or placebo injection. The protocol was immunoSEQ multiplex PCR, while the TCRdb copy is restricted to in-frame clones and leaves out a portion. The sample contains 300,000 to 350,000 clones, approximately 87% of which appear only once. The starting material was peripheral blood, obtained in a trial of Ad26.COV2.S vaccine versus placebo. Receptor source: a person between 18 and 60 years old who received the Ad26.COV2.S COVID-19 vaccine or a placebo.

J is TRBJ1-5 and V is TRBV19, with D perhaps matching TRBD1 (5 bases). The germline V and J ends were trimmed by 3 bases and 4 bases, with 7 bases remaining between them. Germline V lookup: CDR1 LNHDA, CDR2 SQIVND (reference sequence). There are 13 residues in the CDR3. The chain's CDR3 is CASSIRENQPQHF. The DNA of the CDR3 is TGTGCCAGTAGTATCAGGGAAAATCAGCCCCAGCATTTT.

The chain recombines TRBV2 with TRBJ2-3; 7 bases fit TRBD1. The CDR3 is 15 residues long. The V gene's germline CDR1 is SNHLY and CDR2 FYNNEI. V gave up 3 bases and J gave up 2 bases; unmatched junction bases: 5. The CDR3 sequence is CASSDWDRATDTQYF. The CDR3 DNA sequence: TGTGCCAGCAGTGATTGGGACAGAGCCACAGATACGCAGTATTTT.

The rearrangement links TRBV10-3 to TRBJ1-1, with D unclear. The length of the CDR3 is 15 residues. The V end was cut by 6 bases, the J end by 5 bases, with 19 bases between. Germline loops: CDR1 ENHRY, CDR2 SYGVKD. Here the CDR3 reads CAIRSPGRVGTEAFF. The CDR3 DNA reads as TGTGCCATCAGGAGCCCAGGTCGGGTAGGAACTGAAGCTTTCTTT.

The chain links TRBV28 to TRBJ1-2; 8 bases fit TRBD1. V gave up 8 bases and J gave up 4 bases; unmatched junction bases: 9. This CDR3 contains 14 residues. Germline V CDR1 and CDR2: MDHEN, SYDVKM. CDR3 amino acids: CASGDRTTFYGYTF. DNA for the CDR3: TGTGCCAGCGGGGACAGGACTACTTTCTATGGCTACACCTTC.

V usage is TRBV5-6 and J usage is TRBJ1-1; possibly TRBD1 for D (6 bases). The CDR3 has 17 residues. Germline V CDR1 and CDR2: SGHDT, YYEEEE. V was pared by 2 bases and J by 0 bases, with 17 bases between. CDR3: CASSLGVGAGMNTEAFF. In nucleotides, the CDR3 is TGTGCCAGCAGCTTAGGTGTGGGGGCGGGAATGAACACTGAAGCTTTCTTT.

The V gene is TRBV21-1, the J gene TRBJ1-1; no DNA check was done on the table's D call, TRBD1. TRBV21-1 is recorded as a pseudogene. The CDR3 runs 23 residues. For the CDR3, the DNA is TGTGCCAGCAGCAAAGAGGGGACCGTGGACAGGGGCCTTCCCACAAACCGAAACACTGAAGCTTTCTTT. Translated, it gives CASSKEGTVDRGLPTNRNTEAFF.

This rearrangement joins TRBV6-2 or TRBV6-3 to TRBJ2-7, with D possibly matching TRBD1 (5 bases). The CDR3 runs to 13 residues. Germline CDR1 is MNHEY and CDR2 is SVGEGT. The V and J ends lost 0 bases and 5 bases respectively, with 8 bases between them. As DNA, the CDR3 is TGTGCCAGCAGTTACTCCACAGGAGACGAGCAGTACGTC. Its translation is CASSYSTGDEQYV.

V is TRBV11-2 and J is TRBJ2-5, with a tentative D call TRBD2 (7 bases). This CDR3 region has 14 residues. Trimming cost V 3 bases and J 5 bases, with 13 bases left between them. CDR1 SGHAT and CDR2 FQNNGV come from the germline V gene. CDR3 coding DNA: TGTGCCAGCAGCTTCGGGGGGCTTTGGGAGACCCAGTACTTC. Translation gives CASSFGGLWETQYF.

The chain uses TRBV9 and TRBJ2-3; 9 bases agree with TRBD2. The V gene's germline CDR1 is SGDLS and CDR2 YYNGEE. The CDR3 totals 14 residues. With V trimmed by 6 bases and J by 5 bases, 7 bases remained unmatched. The CDR3 DNA is TGTGCCAGCAACATGGCGGGGGGGTTAGATACGCAGTATTTT. Translating gives CASNMAGGLDTQYF.

This clone is a singleton in its sample. The V gene is TRBV7-2, the J gene TRBJ1-5; D not resolved. Deletions cut 6 bases from V and 5 bases from J, with 11 bases between. Germline CDR1 is SGHTA and CDR2 is FQGNSA. The CDR3 runs 13 residues. The CDR3 region has the DNA TGTGCCAGCAGTCCAGGATCGTATCAGCCCCAGCATTTT. This gives the protein CASSPGSYQPQHF. Drawing the rest from reference TRBV7-2 and TRBJ1-5, the complete variable domain is GAGVSQSPSNKVTEKGKDVELRCDPISGHTALYWYRQSLGQGLEFLIYFQGNSAPDKSGLPSDRFSAERTGGSVSTLTIQRTQQEDSAVYLCASSPGSYQPQHFGDGTRLSIL.

The V call is TRBV25-1, the J call TRBJ1-1; the match to TRBD1 covers 7 bases. Germline V gene data show CDR1 as MGHDK and CDR2 as SYGVNS. There are 16 residues in the CDR3. V gave up 7 bases and J gave up 7 bases; unmatched junction bases: 18. CDR3 sequence (DNA): TGTGCCAGCAATGGACCCTTGACAGGGCTCAAAAGTGAAGCTTTCTTT. This codes for CASNGPLTGLKSEAFF.

The chain recombines TRBV5-8 with TRBJ2-3, with D maybe TRBD2 (6 bases). The V end was cut by 5 bases, the J end by 2 bases, with 12 bases between. The CDR3 covers 14 residues. Germline CDR1 and CDR2: SGHTS and YDEGEE. The CDR3, as DNA: TGTGCCAGCAGGGGACTGCTAAACACAGATACGCAGTATTTT. Amino acid sequence: CASRGLLNTDTQYF.

This clone appeared once. The genes are TRBV27 and TRBJ1-1; D is possibly TRBD1 (5 bases). CDR3 length equals 13 residues. Trimming left V 2 bases short and J 4 bases short, with 8 bases between. Germline CDR1 and CDR2: MNHEY and SMNVEV (reference sequence). CDR3 sequence: CASSLNRRTEAFF. The CDR3, as DNA: TGTGCCAGCAGTTTAAACAGGCGCACTGAAGCTTTCTTT.

The chain couples TRBV11-3 to TRBJ2-3; D may be TRBD2 (5 bases). The germline CDR1 and CDR2 sequences are SGHNT and YENEEA. Trimming stripped 3 bases from V and 4 bases from J, with 8 bases between. The CDR3 extends over 13 amino acids. The CDR3 DNA reads as TGTGCCAGCAGCTTGACTACGGCAGATACGCAGTATTTT. Protein: CASSLTTADTQYF.

This clone was observed a single time. The same CDR3 arises from other DNA sequences in this sample as well. The rearrangement joins TRBV21-1 to TRBJ1-1. TRBV21-1 is a documented pseudogene. The CDR3 loop spans 13 amino acids. The CDR3 DNA reads TGTGCCAGCAGCAAGGGCCGCGGCACTGAAGCTTTCTTT. Translated: CASSKGRGTEAFF.

This clone was recorded once. The V call is TRBV9, the J call TRBJ2-7; possibly TRBD1 for D (6 bases). V lost 2 bases and J lost 3, with 12 bases in between. This CDR3 contains 14 residues. The germline V gene has CDR1 SGDLS and CDR2 YYNGEE. CDR3 nucleotide sequence: TGTGCCAGCAGCGTTACGGGACAACTCTACGAGCAGTACTTC. Encoded protein: CASSVTGQLYEQYF. Based on the CDR3 plus reference TRBV9 and TRBJ2-7, the full variable domain is DSGVTQTPKHLITATGQRVTLRCSPRSGDLSVYWYQQSLDQGLQFLIQYYNGEERAKGNILERFSAQQFPDLHSELNLSSLELGDSALYFCASSVTGQLYEQYFGPGTRLTVT.

With respect to this clone: A clone one base away is much larger, so this may be a read error. In the same sample, other DNA sequences code for this CDR3. The chain links TRBV7-2 to TRBJ2-1, with 14 bases that match TRBD2. The CDR3 has 15 amino acids. The V gene's germline CDR1 is SGHTA and CDR2 FQGNSA. Trimming removed 5 bases from V and 6 bases from J; junction bases left unmatched: 3. The CDR3 sequence is CASSQGLAGANEQFF. Written as DNA, the CDR3 is TGTGCCAGCAGCCAGGGACTAGCGGGAGCCAATGAGCAGTTCTTC.

The J gene is TRBJ2-7, the V gene TRBV14, with D perhaps assigned TRBD1 or TRBD2 (5 bases each). This CDR3 contains 15 residues. V dropped 2 bases and J dropped 2 bases, with 13 bases sitting between them. The germline V gene encodes CDR1 SGHDN and CDR2 FVKESK. The CDR3 nucleotides are TGTGCCAGCAGCCAACAGGGAGTAGTAACCTACGAGCAGTACTTC. Translated, it gives CASSQQGVVTYEQYF.

The V and J genes are TRBV27 and TRBJ2-3; D is uncertain. Per germline, CDR1 MNHEY and CDR2 SMNVEV (reference sequence). The CDR3 has 17 amino acids. Trimming removed 0 bases at V and 2 bases at J, with 15 bases between. This CDR3 reads CASSLSEHQPFTDTQYF. As DNA, the CDR3 is TGTGCCAGCAGTTTATCGGAGCACCAACCTTTCACAGATACGCAGTATTTT.

CDR3 protein: CASSHGAGGKGTEAFF. CDR3 DNA sequence: TGTGCCAGCAGCCATGGGGCTGGGGGTAAGGGCACTGAAGCTTTCTTT. V and J are TRBV3-1 (or the pseudogene TRBV3-2) and TRBJ1-1; D is possibly TRBD1 (5 bases). This CDR3 has 16 amino acids. The V gene lost 3 bases and the J gene lost 4 bases, with 18 bases spanning the gap. The germline CDR1 and CDR2 sequences are LGHDT and YNNKEL (reference sequence).